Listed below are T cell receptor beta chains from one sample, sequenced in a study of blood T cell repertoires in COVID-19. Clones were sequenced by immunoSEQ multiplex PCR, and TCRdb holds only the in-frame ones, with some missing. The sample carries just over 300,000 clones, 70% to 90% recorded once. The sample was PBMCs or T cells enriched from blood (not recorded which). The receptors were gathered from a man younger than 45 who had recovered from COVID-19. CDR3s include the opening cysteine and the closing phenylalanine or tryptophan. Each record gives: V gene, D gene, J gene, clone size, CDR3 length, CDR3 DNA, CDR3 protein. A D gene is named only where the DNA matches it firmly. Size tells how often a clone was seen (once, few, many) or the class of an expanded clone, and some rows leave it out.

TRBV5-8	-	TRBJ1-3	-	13	TGTGCCAGCAGCTCCAGCTCTGGAAACACCATATATTTT	CASSSSSGNTIYF
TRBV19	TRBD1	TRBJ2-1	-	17	TGTGCCAGTAGTATCCAAGGGGACAGGGGCTATAATAATGAGCAGTTCTTC	CASSIQGDRGYNNEQFF
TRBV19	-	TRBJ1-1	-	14	TGTGCCAGTAGTATTATTCCGCGGAACACTGAAGCTTTCTTT	CASSIIPRNTEAFF
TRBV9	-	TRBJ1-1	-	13	TGTGCCAGCAGCGTACGTCGGGAAACTGAAGCTTTCTTT	CASSVRRETEAFF
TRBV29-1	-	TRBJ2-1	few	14	TGCAGCGTCGCTGTGGGGGCCGACTACAATGAGCAGTTCTTC	CSVAVGADYNEQFF
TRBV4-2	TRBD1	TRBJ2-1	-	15	TGTGCCAGCAGCTCGACAGGGGGCTCCTACAATGAGCAGTTCTTC	CASSSTGGSYNEQFF
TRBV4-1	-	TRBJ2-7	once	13	TGCGCCAGCAGCCAAGAGATGCAGTACGAGCAGTACTTC	CASSQEMQYEQYF
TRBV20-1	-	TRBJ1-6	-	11	TGCAGTGCTAGAGACCAGGGTACCCTCCACTTT	CSARDQGTLHF
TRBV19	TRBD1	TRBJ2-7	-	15	TGTGCCAGTAGTATAGCCGGGACAGAAACCTACGAGCAGTACTTC	CASSIAGTETYEQYF
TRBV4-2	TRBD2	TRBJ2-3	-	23	TGTGCCAGCAGCCTAGATCCTGATAACCTGAGGACTAGCGGGGATATCAGCACAGATACGCAGTATTTT	CASSLDPDNLRTSGDISTDTQYF
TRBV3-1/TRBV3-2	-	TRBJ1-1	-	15	TGTGCCAGCAGCCAAGAGGGGGGAATGAACACTGAAGCTTTCTTT	CASSQEGGMNTEAFF
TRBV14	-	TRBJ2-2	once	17	TGTGCCAGCAGCCTGGGATTGGACAGCTTGAACACCGGGGAGCTGTTTTTT	CASSLGLDSLNTGELFF
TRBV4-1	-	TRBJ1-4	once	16	TGCGCCAGCAGCCCCAACTCCGGGACAAGATTTCAAAAACTGTTTTTT	CASSPNSGTRFQKLFF
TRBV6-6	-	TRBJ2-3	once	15	TGTGCCAGCAGTTACGGGGGCTTAGAGGCGGATACGCAGTATTTT	CASSYGGLEADTQYF
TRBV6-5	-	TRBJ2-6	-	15	TGTGCCAGCAGTTCAACAGACTCTGGGGCCAACGTCCTGACTTTC	CASSSTDSGANVLTF
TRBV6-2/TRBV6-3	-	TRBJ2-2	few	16	TGTGCCAGCAGTTACGGTCGGGGGGCGCTGACCGGGGAGCTGTTTTTT	CASSYGRGALTGELFF
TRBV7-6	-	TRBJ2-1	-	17	TGTGCCAGCATCCAAAGTGCGGGGCCGGTAACCTACAATGAGCAGTTCTTC	CASIQSAGPVTYNEQFF
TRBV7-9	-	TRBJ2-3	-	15	TGTGCCAGCAGCTTAGGGAGGGCAGGCACAGATACGCAGTATTTT	CASSLGRAGTDTQYF
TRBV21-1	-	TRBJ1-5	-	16	TGTGCCAGCAGCTCCCCGCAGGACAGTGTTAATCAGCCCCAGCATTTT	CASSSPQDSVNQPQHF
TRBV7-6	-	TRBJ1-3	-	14	TGTGCCAGCAGCCCAAGACAGCCCCGAAACACCATATATTTT	CASSPRQPRNTIYF
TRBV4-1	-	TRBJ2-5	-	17	TGCGCCAGCAGCCAAGATAACGGCAGGGTTTCCCCGGAGACCCAGTACTTC	CASSQDNGRVSPETQYF
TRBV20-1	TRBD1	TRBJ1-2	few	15	TGCAGTGCTAGTGACTCCGGGACAGGGTCCTATGGCTACACCTTC	CSASDSGTGSYGYTF
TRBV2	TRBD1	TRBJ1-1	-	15	TGTGCCAGCAGTGAAGGTCTAGGGGGCTGGACTGAAGCTTTCTTT	CASSEGLGGWTEAFF
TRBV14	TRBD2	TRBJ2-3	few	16	TGTGCCAGCAGCCAAGTACTAGCGGGGCGTGCGGATACGCAGTATTTT	CASSQVLAGRADTQYF
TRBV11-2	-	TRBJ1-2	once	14	TGTGCCAGCAGCTTAACAACAGCTAACTATGGCTACACCTTC	CASSLTTANYGYTF
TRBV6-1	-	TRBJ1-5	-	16	TGTGCCAGCAGTGTATTGGGGGGGGCCGGCAATCAGCCCCAGCATTTT	CASSVLGGAGNQPQHF
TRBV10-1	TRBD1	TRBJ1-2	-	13	TGCGCCAGTACACCGGGACAGTTCTATGGCTACACCTTC	CASTPGQFYGYTF
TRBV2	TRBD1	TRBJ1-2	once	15	TGTGCCAGCAGAAAAGCGGGACAGGGTTTCGGTGGCTACACCTTC	CASRKAGQGFGGYTF
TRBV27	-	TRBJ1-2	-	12	TGTGCCAGCATGTCTAGCAACTATGGCTACACCTTC	CASMSSNYGYTF
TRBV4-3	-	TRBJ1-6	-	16	TGCGCCAGCAGCCAAGACCTAGACGGGTTAGGTTCACCCCTCCACTTT	CASSQDLDGLGSPLHF
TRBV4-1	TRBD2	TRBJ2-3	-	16	TGCGCCAGCAGCTTCCGGGAGGGGGGGCGTATAGATACGCAGTATTTT	CASSFREGGRIDTQYF
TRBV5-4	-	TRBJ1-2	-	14	TGTGCCAGCAGCTTTGGGCAGTTCAACTATGGCTACACCTTC	CASSFGQFNYGYTF
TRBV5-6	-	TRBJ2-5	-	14	TGTGCCAGCAGCTTGGTAGCGTACCAAGAGACCCAGTACTTC	CASSLVAYQETQYF
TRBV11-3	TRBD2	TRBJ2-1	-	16	TGTGCCAGCAGTTCTACTAGCGGGGGGGAAGGCGGTGAGCAGTTCTTC	CASSSTSGGEGGEQFF
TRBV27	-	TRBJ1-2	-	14	TGTGCCAGCAGTTTATCGAACAGCGCGGGGGGCTACACCTTC	CASSLSNSAGGYTF